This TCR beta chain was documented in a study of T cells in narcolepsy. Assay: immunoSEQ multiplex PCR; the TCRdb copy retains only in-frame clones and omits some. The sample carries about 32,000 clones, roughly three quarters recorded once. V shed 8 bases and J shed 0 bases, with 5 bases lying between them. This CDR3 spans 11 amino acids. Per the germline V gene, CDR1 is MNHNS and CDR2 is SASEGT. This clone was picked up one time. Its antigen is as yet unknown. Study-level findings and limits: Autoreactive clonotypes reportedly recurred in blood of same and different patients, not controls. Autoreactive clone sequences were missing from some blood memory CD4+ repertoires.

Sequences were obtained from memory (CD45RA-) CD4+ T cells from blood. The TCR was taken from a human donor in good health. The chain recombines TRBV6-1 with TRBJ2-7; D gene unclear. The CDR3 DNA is TGTGCCAGCTGGGGCTCCTACGAGCAGTACTTC. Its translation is CASWGSYEQYF.